The 29 T cell receptor beta chains below all came from one sample that was sequenced in a study of blood T cell repertoires in COVID-19. Sequenced by immunoSEQ multiplex PCR; TCRdb stores in-frame clones only, minus some. The table has approximately 180,000 clones, roughly 91% seen once. Sequencing was performed on peripheral blood. These receptor sequences come from a middle-aged man with active or convalescent COVID-19.

The J gene is TRBJ2-1, the V gene TRBV13, with 9 positions matching TRBD1. The germline gives CDR1 PRHDT, CDR2 FYEKMQ (reference sequence). V was clipped by 5 bases and J by 3 bases; unmatched bases: 11. The CDR3 length is 17 residues. CDR3 sequence: CASSRLTGTGNYNEQFF. The CDR3 DNA follows: TGTGCCAGCAGCCGTCTTACCGGGACAGGGAACTACAATGAGCAGTTCTTC.

This clone appeared a few times. V gene TRBV4-1 combines with J gene TRBJ1-1, with TRBD1 identical over 8 bases. This CDR3 region has 15 residues. Germline CDR1 reads MGHRA; CDR2 reads YSYEKL. Losses at the gene ends were 3 bases for V and 2 bases for J; bases not matched to a gene: 5. CDR3 amino acids: CASSHRTGSNTEAFF. The CDR3 nucleotides are TGCGCCAGCAGCCACCGGACAGGGAGTAACACTGAAGCTTTCTTT.

J is TRBJ2-7 and V is TRBV3-1 (or the pseudogene TRBV3-2); tentatively, D is TRBD1 (6 bases). The CDR3 consists of 15 residues. CDR1 LGHDT and CDR2 YNNKEL come from the germline V gene (reference sequence). The V and J ends lost 1 base and 3 bases respectively, with 13 bases between them. This CDR3 is CASSQAQGSNYEQYF. In DNA, the CDR3 is TGTGCCAGCAGCCAAGCTCAGGGGAGCAACTACGAGCAGTACTTC.

V gene TRBV19 combines with J gene TRBJ2-5; 11 bases line up with TRBD2. Germline V CDR1 and CDR2: LNHDA, SQIVND (reference sequence). Trimming at V came to 0 bases and at J to 2 bases, leaving 11 bases not matched to a gene. The CDR3 spans 19 residues. The CDR3 DNA reads as TGTGCCAGTAGTATAGATGTCGGGGCTAGCGGGGGGACTCAAGAGACCCAGTACTTC. Translation gives CASSIDVGASGGTQETQYF.

The chain combines TRBV28 with TRBJ1-5; maybe TRBD1 (6 bases). The germline V and J ends were trimmed by 5 bases and 3 bases, with 8 bases remaining between them. CDR3 length: 13 residues. Germline V gene lookup returns CDR1 MDHEN and CDR2 SYDVKM. The CDR3 nucleotides are TGTGCCAGCAGTCAGGGGACCAATCAGCCCCAGCATTTT. Its protein is CASSQGTNQPQHF.

The rearrangement links TRBV9 to TRBJ1-2; D call uncertain. CDR1 and CDR2 from the germline V gene are SGDLS and YYNGEE. Trimming removed 4 bases at V and 3 bases at J, with 16 bases between. This CDR3 has 15 residues. The CDR3 coding sequence is TGTGCCAGCAGCTCGAGCCTAGACGGATACTATGGCTACACCTTC. Translated: CASSSSLDGYYGYTF. Complete variable domain (other parts from reference TRBV9 and TRBJ1-2): DSGVTQTPKHLITATGQRVTLRCSPRSGDLSVYWYQQSLDQGLQFLIQYYNGEERAKGNILERFSAQQFPDLHSELNLSSLELGDSALYFCASSSSLDGYYGYTFGSGTRLTVV.

This rearrangement joins TRBV7-2 to TRBJ2-6; D perhaps matches TRBD1 (5 bases). This CDR3 has 17 residues. From germline, CDR1 is SGHTA and CDR2 FQGNSA. V lost 3 bases, J lost 0 bases, and 12 bases lay in between. The CDR3 is CASSFVAGSSGANVLTF. The CDR3 DNA reads as TGTGCCAGCAGCTTCGTAGCAGGGTCCTCTGGGGCCAACGTCCTGACTTTC.

The chain joins TRBV3-1 (or the pseudogene TRBV3-2) to TRBJ2-3, with a weak D call TRBD2 (5 bases). V lost 3 bases to trimming and J lost 1 base, with 14 bases between them. The CDR3 extends over 16 amino acids. Germline loops: CDR1 LGHDT, CDR2 YNNKEL (reference sequence). The CDR3 sequence is CASSHEQRTGTDTQYF. The CDR3 DNA is TGTGCCAGCAGCCATGAGCAGCGGACGGGCACAGATACGCAGTATTTT.

This clone appeared once. This chain uses TRBV28 with TRBJ2-2; 11 nucleotides match TRBD2. Germline CDR1 is MDHEN and CDR2 is SYDVKM. After removal of 5 bases from V and 1 base from J, the junction contained 9 bases not matched to a gene. There are 18 residues in the CDR3. CDR3 coding DNA: TGTGCCAGCAGTGAGGTAGCGGGAGGGCCTTTGAACACCGGGGAGCTGTTTTTT. Its protein product is CASSEVAGGPLNTGELFF.

The chain links TRBV7-2 to TRBJ1-6; 7 nucleotides line up with TRBD1. There are 16 residues in the CDR3. Trimming at V came to 0 bases and at J to 7 bases, leaving 6 bases not matched to a gene. Germline V lookup: CDR1 SGHTA, CDR2 FQGNSA. The chain's CDR3 is CASSLAVSQGNSPLHF. DNA of the CDR3: TGTGCCAGCAGCTTAGCGGTCTCACAGGGGAATTCACCCCTCCACTTT.

This chain joins TRBV18 and TRBJ1-4, with D unclear. This CDR3 is built from 15 residues. Per the germline V gene, CDR1 is KGHSH and CDR2 is LQKENI. Trimming removed 2 bases from V and 7 bases from J, with 14 bases in between. CDR3 protein: CASSPSAPGGEKLFF. The CDR3 nucleotides read TGTGCCAGCTCACCATCGGCCCCCGGCGGTGAAAAACTGTTTTTT.

The rearrangement uses TRBV28 and TRBJ2-7; TRBD1 aligns across 9 bases. J was trimmed by 1 base and V by 4 bases; bases with no gene match: 8. Germline assignment: CDR1 MDHEN and CDR2 SYDVKM. The CDR3 covers 16 residues. Here the CDR3 DNA reads TGTGCCAGCAGTTGGGGGAGTGGGACAGGGTCCTACGAGCAGTACTTC. It codes for CASSWGSGTGSYEQYF.

Comments on this clone: Germline is not matched at one junction end, which may reflect a read error. V gene TRBV7-7 combines with J gene TRBJ1-3; D is possibly TRBD1 (5 bases). Germline CDR1 SSHAT, CDR2 FNYEAQ (reference sequence). This CDR3 comprises 15 residues. The CDR3 loop reads CASSLGEDSGNTIYF. As DNA, the CDR3 is TGTGCTAGCAGCTTAGGGGAGGACTCTGGAAACACCATATATTTT.

The gene calls are TRBV7-9 and TRBJ1-1, with a possible D match to TRBD1 (6 bases). This CDR3 is built from 15 residues. V lost 3 bases and J lost 0, with 11 bases in between. From germline, CDR1 is SEHNR and CDR2 FQNEAQ (reference sequence). This CDR3 is CASSFQTGMNTEAFF. The DNA for the CDR3 is TGTGCCAGCAGCTTCCAGACAGGTATGAACACTGAAGCTTTCTTT.

This chain joins TRBV18 and TRBJ2-5; weak D call: TRBD1 (6 bases). CDR3 length equals 17 residues. Germline values: CDR1 KGHSH, CDR2 LQKENI. Trimming stripped 2 bases from V and 4 bases from J, with 20 bases between. CDR3 sequence reads: CASSPGGVQFNPETQYF. The CDR3 DNA follows: TGTGCCAGCTCACCAGGGGGCGTGCAATTTAACCCAGAGACCCAGTACTTC. Filled out from reference TRBV18 and TRBJ2-5, the complete variable domain reads NAGVMQNPRHLVRRRGQEARLRCSPMKGHSHVYWYRQLPEEGLKFMVYLQKENIIDESGMPKERFSAEFPKEGPSILRIQQVVRGDSAAYFCASSPGGVQFNPETQYFGPGTRLLVL.

The rearrangement joins TRBV3-1 (or the pseudogene TRBV3-2) to TRBJ1-4; TRBD1 is a possible D gene (5 bases). Germline assignment: CDR1 LGHDT and CDR2 YNNKEL (reference sequence). Trimming pared 0 bases from V and 17 bases from J, leaving 13 bases between. The CDR3 has 12 residues. CDR3 amino acids: CASSQDTGPCFF. The CDR3 bases are TGTGCCAGCAGCCAAGATACAGGCCCGTGTTTTTTT.

This chain links TRBV12-3 or TRBV12-4 with TRBJ1-1; D gene unclear. Trimming pared 2 bases from V and 6 bases from J, leaving 10 bases between. This CDR3 comprises 13 residues. CDR3 DNA sequence: TGTGCCAGCAGTTTATTGGGGAGAGCTGAAGCTTTCTTT. Protein: CASSLLGRAEAFF.

The rearrangement links TRBV21-1 to TRBJ1-3; the D call in the table, TRBD1, was not verified against the DNA. TRBV21-1 is shown as a pseudogene. CDR3 length: 13 residues. CDR3 sequence: CASIPDRGNTIYF. The CDR3 nucleotides read TGTGCCAGCATCCCTGACAGGGGAAACACCATATATTTT.

The rearrangement uses TRBV19 and TRBJ2-7; 8 bases fit TRBD1. In germline, CDR1 is LNHDA, CDR2 SQIVND (reference sequence). There are 12 residues in the CDR3. Germline trimming cut 6 bases from V and 9 bases from J; bases unmatched to any gene: 7. CDR3 region: CASSYTGGWQYF. The CDR3 region has the DNA TGTGCCAGTAGCTATACAGGGGGATGGCAGTACTTC.

The chain uses TRBV19 and TRBJ1-2, with TRBD1 matching over 7 bases. From germline, CDR1 is LNHDA and CDR2 SQIVND (reference sequence). The CDR3 has 13 residues. Losses at the gene ends were 8 bases for V and 4 bases for J; bases not matched to a gene: 7. The CDR3 bases are TGTGCCAGTCTGGCGGACAGGCTCTATGGCTACACCTTC. Its translation is CASLADRLYGYTF.

The chain links TRBV28 to TRBJ1-2; unclear D gene. V dropped 6 bases and J dropped 8 bases, with 16 bases sitting between them. The CDR3 length is 13 residues. The germline gives CDR1 MDHEN, CDR2 SYDVKM. In DNA form, the CDR3 reads TGTGCCAGCAGCCTTGATCTATACGCGGGCTACACCTTC. Translated, it gives CASSLDLYAGYTF.

V gene TRBV2 combines with J gene TRBJ1-1; D possibly corresponds to TRBD1 (5 bases). Trimming took off 6 bases at V and 5 bases at J, with 13 bases between the two ends. The CDR3 consists of 13 residues. Germline V gene data show CDR1 as SNHLY and CDR2 as FYNNEI. The CDR3 spells CASRRGQETEAFF. The DNA for the CDR3 is TGTGCCAGCAGAAGGGGCCAGGAGACTGAAGCTTTCTTT.

V usage is TRBV5-4 and J usage is TRBJ1-2; 7 bases fit TRBD1. The CDR3 consists of 14 residues. The trim removed 4 bases at V and 4 bases at J, leaving 7 bases unmatched. Germline V gene lookup returns CDR1 SGHNT and CDR2 YYREEE (reference sequence). The CDR3 region is CASSPNRGPYGYTF. The CDR3 DNA sequence: TGTGCCAGCAGCCCTAACAGGGGCCCCTATGGCTACACCTTC.

The chain has TRBV27 and TRBJ2-4; D call uncertain. V gave up 4 bases and J gave up 0 bases, with 13 bases separating them. CDR1 is MNHEY and CDR2 is SMNVEV in the germline V gene (reference sequence). The CDR3 totals 16 residues. This chain's CDR3 is CASSSWQRLAKNIQYF. The DNA of the CDR3 is TGTGCCAGCAGTTCTTGGCAGAGACTAGCCAAAAACATTCAGTACTTC.

This chain joins TRBV7-2 and TRBJ2-5; 9 bases line up with TRBD2. CDR1 SGHTA and CDR2 FQGNSA come from the germline V gene. The CDR3 has 16 amino acids. Trimming at V came to 1 base and at J to 2 bases, leaving 5 bases not matched to a gene. The chain's CDR3 is CASSLGIAGEQETQYF. The CDR3 DNA reads TGTGCCAGCAGCTTAGGAATAGCGGGAGAACAAGAGACCCAGTACTTC.

The genes are TRBV6-1 and TRBJ2-3; D unresolved. The CDR3 runs to 13 residues. Germline values: CDR1 MNHNS, CDR2 SASEGT. V was cut by 7 bases and J by 2 bases, with 10 bases left in between. CDR3 in DNA: TGTGCCAGCAATTTAGTTGTCACAGATACGCAGTATTTT. This encodes CASNLVVTDTQYF.

V is TRBV29-1 and J is TRBJ2-7; D is unclear. This CDR3 spans 11 amino acids. The V gene's germline CDR1 is SQVTM and CDR2 ANQGSEA. With 4 bases removed from V and 2 bases from J, the gap between germline ends came to 6 bases. CDR3 region: CSVGGAYEQYF. The CDR3 DNA reads TGCAGCGTTGGAGGCGCCTACGAGCAGTACTTC.

The V and J genes are TRBV19 and TRBJ2-7; D is uncertain. This CDR3 is built from 13 residues. The germline CDR1 and CDR2 sequences are LNHDA and SQIVND (reference sequence). Trimming pared 3 bases from V and 0 bases from J, leaving 6 bases between. The DNA of the CDR3 is TGTGCCAGTAGTATTGGGCTCTCCTACGAGCAGTACTTC. It yields the protein CASSIGLSYEQYF.

This chain joins TRBV11-2 and TRBJ1-1; D remains ambiguous. This CDR3 region has 11 residues. Germline assignment: CDR1 SGHAT and CDR2 FQNNGV. Between the trimmed V and J ends, which lost 1 base and 10 bases, there was a span of 7 bases. CDR3 nucleotides: TGTGCCAGCAGCTTAGGATCGAGAGCTTTCTTT. Its translation is CASSLGSRAFF.